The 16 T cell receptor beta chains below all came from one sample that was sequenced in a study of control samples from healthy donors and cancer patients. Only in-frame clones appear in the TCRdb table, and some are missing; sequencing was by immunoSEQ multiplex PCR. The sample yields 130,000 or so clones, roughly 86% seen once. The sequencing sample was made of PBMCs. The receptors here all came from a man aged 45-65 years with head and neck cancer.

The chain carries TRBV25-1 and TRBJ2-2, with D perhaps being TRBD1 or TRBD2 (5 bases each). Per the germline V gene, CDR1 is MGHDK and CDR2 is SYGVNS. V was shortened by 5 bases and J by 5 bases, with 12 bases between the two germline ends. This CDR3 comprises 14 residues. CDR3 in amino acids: CASSSGSWTGELFF. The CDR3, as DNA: TGTGCCAGCAGTTCAGGGAGTTGGACCGGGGAGCTGTTTTTT.

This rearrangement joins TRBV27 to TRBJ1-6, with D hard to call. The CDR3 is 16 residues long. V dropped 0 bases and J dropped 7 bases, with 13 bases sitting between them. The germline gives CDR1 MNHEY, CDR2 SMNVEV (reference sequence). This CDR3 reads CASSLSGRRRNSPLHF. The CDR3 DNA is TGTGCCAGCAGTTTATCCGGGAGGAGGAGGAATTCACCCCTCCACTTT.

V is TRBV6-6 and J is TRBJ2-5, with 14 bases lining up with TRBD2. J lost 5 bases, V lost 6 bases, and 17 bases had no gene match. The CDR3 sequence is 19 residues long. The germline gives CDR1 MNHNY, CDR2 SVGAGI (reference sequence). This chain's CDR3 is CASSLRGQGLAGDQETQYF. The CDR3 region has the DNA TGTGCCAGCAGCTTACGGGGACAGGGACTAGCGGGAGATCAGGAGACCCAGTACTTC.

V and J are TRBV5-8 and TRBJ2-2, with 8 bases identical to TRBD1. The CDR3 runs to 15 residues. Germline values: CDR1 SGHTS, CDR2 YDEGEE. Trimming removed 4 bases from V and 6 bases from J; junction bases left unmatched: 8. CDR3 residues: CASSIGQGSAGELFF. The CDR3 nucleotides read TGTGCCAGCAGCATTGGACAGGGAAGCGCCGGGGAGCTGTTTTTT.

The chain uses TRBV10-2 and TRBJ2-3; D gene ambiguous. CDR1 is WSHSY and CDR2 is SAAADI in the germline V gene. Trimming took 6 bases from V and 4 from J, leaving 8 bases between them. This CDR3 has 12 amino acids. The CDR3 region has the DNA TGCGCCAGCAGAGGAGCCGCAGATACGCAGTATTTT. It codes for CASRGAADTQYF.

The CDR3 DNA is TGTGCCAGCAGCTTAGGGGGCCTCTACTACGAGCAGTACTTC. The encoded protein is CASSLGGLYYEQYF. V gene TRBV7-2 combines with J gene TRBJ2-7, with a weak D call TRBD1 (5 bases). CDR1 SGHTA and CDR2 FQGNSA come from the germline V gene. V dropped 1 base and J dropped 3 bases, with 10 bases sitting between them. This CDR3 has 14 residues.

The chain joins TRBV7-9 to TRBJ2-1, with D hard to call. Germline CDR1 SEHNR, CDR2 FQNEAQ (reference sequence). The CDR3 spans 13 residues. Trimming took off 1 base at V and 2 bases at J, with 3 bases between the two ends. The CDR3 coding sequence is TGTGCCAGCAGCTTAGAGGCCTACAATGAGCAGTTCTTC. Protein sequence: CASSLEAYNEQFF.

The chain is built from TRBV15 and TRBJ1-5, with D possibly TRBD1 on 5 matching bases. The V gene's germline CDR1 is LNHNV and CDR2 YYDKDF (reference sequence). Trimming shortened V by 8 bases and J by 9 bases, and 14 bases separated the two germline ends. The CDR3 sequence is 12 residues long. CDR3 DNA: TGTGCCACCGGAGACGGGGGAGCGCCCCAGCATTTT. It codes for CATGDGGAPQHF.

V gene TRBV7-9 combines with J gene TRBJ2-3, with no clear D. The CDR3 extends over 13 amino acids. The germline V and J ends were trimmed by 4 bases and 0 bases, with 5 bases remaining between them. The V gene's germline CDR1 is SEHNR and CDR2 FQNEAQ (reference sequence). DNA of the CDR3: TGTGCCAGCAGCTGGGTTAGCACAGATACGCAGTATTTT. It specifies CASSWVSTDTQYF.

For the CDR3, the DNA is TGTGCCAGCAGTCCCGACAGGGGATTGGGAGGCTACACCTTC. It codes for CASSPDRGLGGYTF. V gene TRBV27 combines with J gene TRBJ1-2; 8 bases are a match to TRBD1. The CDR3 consists of 14 residues. V trimming: 5 bases; J trimming: 8 bases; junction bases outside the gene matches: 10. Looked up from germline, CDR1 is MNHEY and CDR2 is SMNVEV (reference sequence).

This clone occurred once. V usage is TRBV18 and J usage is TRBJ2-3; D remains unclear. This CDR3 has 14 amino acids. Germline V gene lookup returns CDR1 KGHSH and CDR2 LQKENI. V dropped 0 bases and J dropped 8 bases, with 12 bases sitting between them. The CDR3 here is CASSPPAREGTQYF. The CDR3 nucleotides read TGTGCCAGCTCACCACCGGCTAGGGAAGGTACGCAGTATTTT.

CDR3 bases: TGCAGTGCTAGTAACAGGGGACAGTTCTTC. It encodes CSASNRGQFF. The gene calls are TRBV20-1 and TRBJ2-1; 7 bases match TRBD1. Germline assignment: CDR1 DFQATT and CDR2 SNEGSKA (reference sequence). The V and J ends lost 3 bases and 13 bases, in that order; junction bases with no gene match: 3. The CDR3 sequence is 10 residues long.

The CDR3 DNA reads as TGTGCCAGTAGTAAACTAGCGGGGACCTACAATGAGCAGTTCTTC. Translating it yields CASSKLAGTYNEQFF. V and J are TRBV19 and TRBJ2-1, with 10 positions matching TRBD2. Germline assignment: CDR1 LNHDA and CDR2 SQIVND (reference sequence). This CDR3 comprises 15 residues. The V segment lost 4 bases and the J segment 2 bases; nucleotides outside the gene matches: 2.

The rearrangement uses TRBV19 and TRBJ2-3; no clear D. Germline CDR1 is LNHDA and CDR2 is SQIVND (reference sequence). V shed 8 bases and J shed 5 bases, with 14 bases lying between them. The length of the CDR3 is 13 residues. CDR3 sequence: CASRRGPVDTQYF. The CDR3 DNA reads TGTGCCAGTCGACGAGGCCCCGTAGATACGCAGTATTTT. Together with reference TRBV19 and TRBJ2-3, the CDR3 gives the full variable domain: DGGITQSPKYLFRKEGQNVTLSCEQNLNHDAMYWYRQDPGQGLRLIYYSQIVNDFQKGDIAEGYSVSREKKESFPLTVTSAQKNPTAFYLCASRRGPVDTQYFGPGTRLTVL.

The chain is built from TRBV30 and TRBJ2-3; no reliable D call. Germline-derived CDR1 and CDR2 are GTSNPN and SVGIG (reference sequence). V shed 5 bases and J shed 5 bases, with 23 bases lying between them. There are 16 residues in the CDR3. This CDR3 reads CAWERIGLPFVDTQYF. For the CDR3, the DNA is TGTGCCTGGGAGAGAATAGGGTTACCATTCGTAGATACGCAGTATTTT.

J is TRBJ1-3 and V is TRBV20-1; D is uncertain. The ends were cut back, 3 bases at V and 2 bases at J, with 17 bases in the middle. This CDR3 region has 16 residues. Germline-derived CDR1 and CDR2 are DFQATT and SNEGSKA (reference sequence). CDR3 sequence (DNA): TGCAGTGCTAGTCATCACCGAGGTATAGCTGGAAACACCATATATTTT. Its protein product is CSASHHRGIAGNTIYF.